This T cell receptor (beta chain) was captured by sequencing in a study of T cells after posttransplantation cyclophosphamide. A note on this clone: The antigen remains undetermined.

General study points: Blood and skin or GI T cell repertoires showed limited TRB overlap.

CDR3 length: 13 residues. V lost 4 bases, J lost 3 bases, and 7 bases lay in between. CDR1 is MGHDK, CDR2 SYGVNS, per germline. The repertoire was sequenced with immunoSEQ multiplex PCR; TCRdb's copy has only in-frame clones and lacks some. The sample lists tens of thousands of clones, around 84% seen once, with about 3% in the top ten. This sequence joins TRBV25-1 and TRBJ2-1; possibly TRBD1 for D (5 bases). Sequencing input: PBMCs. This receptor was taken from a man aged 30 to 39 with a blood cancer, CMV-positive, and with a related stem cell donor. CDR3 nucleotide sequence: TGTGCCAGCAGTGTTGACAGCTACAATGAGCAGTTCTTC. Protein sequence: CASSVDSYNEQFF.